A single sample is the source of the 11 T cell receptor beta chains below, sequenced in a study of cytomegalovirus exposure and HLA in healthy donors. Researchers ran the PCR with 60 Vbeta and 13 Jbeta primers. Method: immunoSEQ multiplex PCR; TCRdb's copy keeps in-frame clones and lacks some. Here the sample spans 200,000 to 250,000 clones, over 80% being singletons. The sequenced sample was PBMCs. Receptors were obtained from a woman in her thirties or forties in good health and CMV-seropositive.

The chain is built from TRBV15 and TRBJ2-7, with D possibly being TRBD1 (6 bases). This CDR3 is built from 14 residues. V was trimmed by 4 bases and J by 2 bases, leaving 12 bases between them. Looked up from germline, CDR1 is LNHNV and CDR2 is YYDKDF (reference sequence). CDR3 sequence (DNA): TGTGCCACCAGCACCCGGGACACCGCCTACGAGCAGTACTTC. It translates to CATSTRDTAYEQYF.

V gene TRBV9 combines with J gene TRBJ2-1; 7 bases align to TRBD1. This CDR3 is built from 17 residues. V lost 0 bases to trimming and J lost 3 bases; unmatched junction nucleotides: 9. Germline V lookup: CDR1 SGDLS, CDR2 YYNGEE. As DNA, the CDR3 is TGTGCCAGCAGCGTAGTCCCCGGGACAGAAGTCTACAATGAGCAGTTCTTC. It codes for CASSVVPGTEVYNEQFF.

The chain combines TRBV21-1 with TRBJ1-2; the DNA was not compared with TRBD1, the D call given in the table. TRBV21-1 is marked as a pseudogene. This CDR3 is 15 amino acids long. As DNA, the CDR3 is TGTGCCAGCAGCAAAGATGGCAGAACAGTCTATGGCTACACCTTC. Its protein product is CASSKDGRTVYGYTF.

This chain joins TRBV7-9 and TRBJ2-3, with 8 bases identical to TRBD2. The CDR3 totals 18 residues. Germline lookup yields CDR1 SEHNR and CDR2 FQNEAQ (reference sequence). Trimming cost V 3 bases and J 0 bases; bases outside gene matches: 11. DNA for the CDR3: TGTGCCAGCAGCTTCGGTCTTGTTAGCGGGGCTAGCACAGATACGCAGTATTTT. Encoded protein: CASSFGLVSGASTDTQYF.

The chain links TRBV6-5 to TRBJ1-4; 10 nucleotides align to TRBD1. The V gene's germline CDR1 is MNHEY and CDR2 SVGAGI. This CDR3 is 15 amino acids long. Trimming at V came to 4 bases and at J to 6 bases, leaving 5 bases not matched to a gene. CDR3 amino acids: CASSSSGTGDEKLFF. DNA for the CDR3: TGTGCCAGCAGTTCCTCCGGGACAGGGGATGAAAAACTGTTTTTT.

This chain joins TRBV11-2 and TRBJ2-5; 12 bases align to TRBD2. Germline CDR1 SGHAT, CDR2 FQNNGV. The CDR3 contains 19 residues. V was pared by 0 bases and J by 5 bases, with 13 bases of the junction left unmatched. The CDR3 here is CASSLDPLRASGRVETQYF. The DNA of the CDR3 is TGTGCCAGCAGCTTAGATCCTCTCAGGGCTAGCGGGAGGGTGGAGACCCAGTACTTC.

The V call is TRBV7-2, the J call TRBJ2-7, with 7 positions matching TRBD2. CDR3 length: 16 residues. Germline CDR1 is SGHTA and CDR2 is FQGNSA. Losses at the gene ends were 3 bases for V and 0 bases for J; bases not matched to a gene: 8. Here the CDR3 DNA reads TGTGCCAGCAGCTTGGGTTGGGGGACTATCTCCTACGAGCAGTACTTC. Encoded protein: CASSLGWGTISYEQYF.

This clone is a singleton in its sample. The genes are TRBV2 and TRBJ2-2, with a tentative D call TRBD1 (5 bases). The CDR3 spans 15 residues. From germline, CDR1 is SNHLY and CDR2 FYNNEI. V shed 5 bases and J shed 1 base, with 11 bases lying between them. CDR3 sequence: CASSKNTGNTGELFF. The CDR3 bases are TGTGCCAGCAGTAAAAATACAGGGAACACCGGGGAGCTGTTTTTT. The variable domain in full, with the rest retrieved from reference TRBV2 and TRBJ2-2, is EPEVTQTPSHQVTQMGQEVILRCVPISNHLYFYWYRQILGQKVEFLVSFYNNEISEKSEIFDDQFSVERPDGSNFTLKIRSTKLEDSAMYFCASSKNTGNTGELFFGEGSRLTVL.

The rearrangement uses TRBV27 and TRBJ2-2; a weak D match, TRBD2 (5 bases). The V gene's germline CDR1 is MNHEY and CDR2 SMNVEV (reference sequence). Trimming removed 2 bases from V and 8 bases from J, with 18 bases in between. The CDR3 runs 16 residues. CDR3 loop: CASSLALTVRVGELFF. For the CDR3, the DNA is TGTGCCAGCAGTTTAGCTCTGACGGTGAGGGTAGGGGAGCTGTTTTTT.

This clone is a singleton in its sample. The chain couples TRBV10-3 to TRBJ2-1; 12 nucleotides align to TRBD2. Germline assignment: CDR1 ENHRY and CDR2 SYGVKD. V lost 3 bases to trimming and J lost 15 bases; unmatched junction nucleotides: 15. This CDR3 has 16 amino acids. CDR3 nucleotides: TGTGCCATCAGTGATTTTCCGGTTCTAGCGGGAGGGCAGGGGTTCTTC. This gives the protein CAISDFPVLAGGQGFF.

For the CDR3, the DNA is TGTGCCAGCAGCTTTATCCGGAGCACAGATACGCAGTATTTT. As protein: CASSFIRSTDTQYF. J is TRBJ2-3 and V is TRBV11-2; D call uncertain. Germline values: CDR1 SGHAT, CDR2 FQNNGV. This CDR3 is 14 amino acids long. Trimming stripped 3 bases from V and 0 bases from J, with 7 bases between.